This TCR beta chain was captured in a study of blood T cells in healthy people across ages. Regarding the study as a whole: A strong correlation was found between TCR beta diversity and the percentage of naive T cells. Unknown donor CMV status possibly confounded expanded clonotype changes.

Trimming shortened V by 3 bases and J by 1 base, and 16 bases separated the two germline ends. Germline V gives CDR1 MDHEN, CDR2 SYDVKM. This CDR3 is 18 amino acids long. As regards this clonotype: The antigen is unknown.

Alongside a J-beta primer mix, a sample-barcoded 5' primer served in a second PCR lasting roughly 6 to 11 cycles. MiXCR was run by TCRdb on the 5' RACE reads, yielding one entry per CDR3 protein. Of about 940,000 distinct CDR3 sequences in the sample, around 48% are singletons; the top ten hold under 15%. Specimen: blood. This clonotype originated in a man aged 25-45 years in good health. The chain combines TRBV28 with TRBJ1-6; D is possibly TRBD1 (6 bases). The chain's CDR3 is CASSLGGQGRSYNSPLHF. The CDR3 DNA is TGTGCCAGCAGTTTGGGGGGGCAGGGGCGATCCTATAATTCACCCCTCCACTTT.